The sequence of this T cell receptor (beta chain) was determined in a study of blood T cell repertoires in COVID-19. Overall study context: T cells, B-cell-depleted T cells, or PBMCs supplied cDNA or gDNA.

With 1 base removed from V and 14 bases from J, the gap between germline ends came to 14 bases. Germline CDR1 SGHTA, CDR2 FQGNSA. CDR3 length: 12 amino acids. Here immunoSEQ multiplex PCR was the method, and the copy in TCRdb shows in-frame clones only, minus some. The sample has over 100,000 clones, over 70% seen once. Sequences were obtained from peripheral blood. V gene TRBV7-2 combines with J gene TRBJ1-1; D ambiguous. This clonotype was obtained from a man over 45 with active COVID-19. CDR3 sequence reads: CASSLGLAQAFF. In nucleotides, the CDR3 is TGTGCCAGCAGCTTAGGGCTGGCTCAGGCCTTCTTT.